This T cell receptor beta chain appears in the sequencing data of a study of blood T cell repertoires in COVID-19. Study overall: Specimens from acute and convalescent COVID-19 originated in the United States, Italy and Spain. PBMCs, B-cell-depleted T cells, or T cells were the source of the cDNA or gDNA that made up the material.

Method: immunoSEQ multiplex PCR; TCRdb's copy keeps in-frame clones and lacks some. Of 400,000 to 450,000 clones listed, 80% to 95% are singletons. The V gene's germline CDR1 is LNHDA and CDR2 SQIVND (reference sequence). Trimming pared 6 bases from V and 6 bases from J, leaving 15 bases between. The CDR3 length is 14 residues. Sequencing input: PBMCs or T cells enriched from blood (not recorded which). The gene calls are TRBV19 and TRBJ1-5; maybe TRBD1 (5 bases). The origin of this receptor is a young man who had recovered from COVID-19. In DNA form, the CDR3 reads TGTGCCAGTAGCTCCCCAGGGTTGGGTCAGCCCCAGCATTTT. This sequence encodes CASSSPGLGQPQHF.